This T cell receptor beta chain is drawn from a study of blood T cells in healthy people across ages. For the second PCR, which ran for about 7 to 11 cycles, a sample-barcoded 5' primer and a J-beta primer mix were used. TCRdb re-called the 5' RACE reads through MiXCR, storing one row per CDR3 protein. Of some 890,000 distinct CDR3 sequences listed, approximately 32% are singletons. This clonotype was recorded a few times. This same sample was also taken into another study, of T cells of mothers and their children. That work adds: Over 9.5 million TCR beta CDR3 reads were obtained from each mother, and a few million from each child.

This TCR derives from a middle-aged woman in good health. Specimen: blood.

Written as DNA, the CDR3 is TGTGCCAGCAGCTTGGGGGAGACGTCTGGAAACACCATATATTTT. This translates into CASSLGETSGNTIYF. V gene TRBV12-3 or TRBV12-4 combines with J gene TRBJ1-3; tentative D call: TRBD1 (5 bases). V dropped 6 bases and J dropped 1 base, with 13 bases sitting between them. This CDR3 region has 15 residues.